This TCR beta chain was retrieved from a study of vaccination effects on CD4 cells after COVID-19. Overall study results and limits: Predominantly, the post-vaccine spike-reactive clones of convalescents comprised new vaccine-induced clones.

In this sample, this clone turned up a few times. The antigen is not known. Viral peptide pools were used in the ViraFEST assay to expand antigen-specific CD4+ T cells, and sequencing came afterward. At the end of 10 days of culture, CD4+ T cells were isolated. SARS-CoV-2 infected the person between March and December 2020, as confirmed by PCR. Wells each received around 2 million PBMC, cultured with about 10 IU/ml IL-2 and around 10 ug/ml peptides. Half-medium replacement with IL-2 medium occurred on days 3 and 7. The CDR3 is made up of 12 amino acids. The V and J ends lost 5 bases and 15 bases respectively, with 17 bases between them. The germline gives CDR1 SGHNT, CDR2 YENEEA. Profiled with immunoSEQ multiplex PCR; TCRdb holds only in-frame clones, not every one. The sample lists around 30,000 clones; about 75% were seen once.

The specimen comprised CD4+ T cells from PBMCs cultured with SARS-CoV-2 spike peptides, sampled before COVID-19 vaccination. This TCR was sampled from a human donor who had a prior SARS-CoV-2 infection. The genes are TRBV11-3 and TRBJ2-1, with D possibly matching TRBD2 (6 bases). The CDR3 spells CASSQTSSGPFF. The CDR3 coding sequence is TGTGCCAGCAGCCAGACTAGTTCTGGTCCGTTCTTC.